The rows below give T cell receptor beta chains drawn from one sample of a study of OX40 agonist ivuxolimab in advanced cancers. Method: immunoSEQ multiplex PCR; TCRdb's copy keeps in-frame clones and lacks some. This sample has 75,000 to 90,000 clones, with approximately 87% found just once. Here the sequenced sample was CD4+ or CD8+ T cells sorted from blood, taken in a trial of the OX40 agonist ivuxolimab. Every receptor here comes from an adult with an advanced solid tumor such as melanoma, head and neck, liver or kidney cancer. Both conserved end residues are part of each CDR3. The order of the fields is D gene, J gene, clone size, V gene, CDR3 protein, CDR3 DNA. D genes are given only for firm matches. Size values are once, few and many counts, or a class for expanded clones, and some rows have none.

D gene: .; J gene: TRBJ1-3; clone size: .; V gene: TRBV5-4; CDR3 protein: CASSLESSSGNTIYF; CDR3 DNA: TGTGCCAGCAGCTTGGAGAGTAGCTCTGGAAACACCATATATTTT
D gene: TRBD2; J gene: TRBJ2-3; clone size: .; V gene: TRBV9; CDR3 protein: CASSLAGEGGLLKDTQYF; CDR3 DNA: TGTGCCAGCAGCTTAGCGGGAGAAGGGGGATTACTGAAGGATACGCAGTATTTT
D gene: TRBD1; J gene: TRBJ1-3; clone size: few; V gene: TRBV7-9; CDR3 protein: CASSDRAASGNTIYF; CDR3 DNA: TGTGCCAGCAGCGACAGGGCCGCCTCTGGAAACACCATATATTTT
D gene: TRBD1; J gene: TRBJ1-6; clone size: few; V gene: TRBV4-2; CDR3 protein: CASSQPDRELYSPLHF; CDR3 DNA: TGTGCCAGCAGCCAACCGGACAGGGAGCTTTATTCACCCCTCCACTTT
D gene: .; J gene: TRBJ2-5; clone size: .; V gene: TRBV5-3; CDR3 protein: CARSLLALQGGETQYF; CDR3 DNA: TGTGCCAGAAGCTTGCTAGCGCTCCAGGGGGGGGAGACCCAGTACTTC
D gene: TRBD2; J gene: TRBJ2-2; clone size: .; V gene: TRBV9; CDR3 protein: CASSVGLAGGPNTGELFF; CDR3 DNA: TGTGCCAGCAGCGTTGGACTAGCGGGAGGGCCTAACACCGGGGAGCTGTTTTTT
D gene: .; J gene: TRBJ2-1; clone size: .; V gene: TRBV7-2; CDR3 protein: CASSLVLVDVEQFF; CDR3 DNA: TGTGCCAGCAGCTTAGTGCTAGTCGATGTTGAGCAGTTCTTC
D gene: TRBD1; J gene: TRBJ2-7; clone size: .; V gene: TRBV2; CDR3 protein: CASSGRDRGVYEQYF; CDR3 DNA: TGTGCCAGCAGTGGCCGGGACAGGGGTGTATACGAGCAGTACTTC
D gene: .; J gene: TRBJ2-1; clone size: .; V gene: TRBV30; CDR3 protein: CAWTPGSYNEQFF; CDR3 DNA: TGTGCCTGGACCCCAGGGTCCTACAATGAGCAGTTCTTC
D gene: .; J gene: TRBJ2-7; clone size: .; V gene: TRBV2; CDR3 protein: CAIRGSFSYEQYF; CDR3 DNA: TGTGCCATCCGAGGGAGCTTCTCCTACGAGCAGTACTTC
D gene: .; J gene: TRBJ2-5; clone size: .; V gene: TRBV5-1; CDR3 protein: CASRSRPQETQYF; CDR3 DNA: TGCGCCAGCAGATCCCGACCGCAAGAGACCCAGTACTTC
D gene: .; J gene: TRBJ1-4; clone size: .; V gene: TRBV5-1; CDR3 protein: CASSSESHNEKLFF; CDR3 DNA: TGCGCCAGCAGCTCGGAGAGCCATAATGAAAAACTGTTTTTT
D gene: TRBD1; J gene: TRBJ2-5; clone size: .; V gene: TRBV25-1; CDR3 protein: CASSDVTGGAKETQYF; CDR3 DNA: TGTGCCAGCAGTGATGTTACAGGGGGCGCGAAAGAGACCCAGTACTTC
D gene: TRBD2; J gene: TRBJ2-1; clone size: .; V gene: TRBV30; CDR3 protein: CAWSAIWTSSNEQFF; CDR3 DNA: TGTGCCTGGAGTGCCATATGGACTAGTTCCAATGAGCAGTTCTTC
D gene: .; J gene: TRBJ2-1; clone size: once; V gene: TRBV4-1; CDR3 protein: CASSHRDPLYNEQFF; CDR3 DNA: TGCGCCAGCAGCCACCGGGACCCCCTTTACAATGAGCAGTTCTTC
D gene: TRBD1; J gene: TRBJ1-1; clone size: .; V gene: TRBV11-2; CDR3 protein: CASSLNGGGQPNTEAFF; CDR3 DNA: TGTGCCAGCAGCTTAAATGGGGGGGGACAGCCGAACACTGAAGCTTTCTTT
D gene: TRBD1; J gene: TRBJ2-7; clone size: .; V gene: TRBV14; CDR3 protein: CASSRNRGYEQYF; CDR3 DNA: TGTGCCAGCAGCCGGAACAGGGGTTACGAGCAGTACTTC
D gene: TRBD1; J gene: TRBJ1-1; clone size: .; V gene: TRBV4-1; CDR3 protein: CASSQEAGGAGYTEAFF; CDR3 DNA: TGCGCCAGCAGCCAGGAGGCAGGGGGCGCAGGGTACACTGAAGCTTTCTTT
D gene: TRBD2; J gene: TRBJ2-2; clone size: .; V gene: TRBV10-1; CDR3 protein: CASSESPTSGSTGELFF; CDR3 DNA: TGCGCCAGCAGTGAGTCCCCTACTAGCGGGAGCACCGGGGAGCTGTTTTTT
D gene: .; J gene: TRBJ1-5; clone size: .; V gene: TRBV11-2; CDR3 protein: CASSLVGQPQHF; CDR3 DNA: TGTGCCAGCAGCTTAGTTGGTCAGCCCCAGCATTTT
D gene: TRBD2; J gene: TRBJ2-4; clone size: .; V gene: TRBV6-5; CDR3 protein: CASSYGSGGANIQYF; CDR3 DNA: TGTGCCAGCAGTTACGGGAGCGGGGGGGCCAACATTCAGTACTTC
D gene: TRBD2; J gene: TRBJ2-1; clone size: .; V gene: TRBV7-9; CDR3 protein: CASSHGLAGGKFF; CDR3 DNA: TGTGCCAGCAGCCACGGACTAGCGGGAGGGAAGTTCTTC
D gene: .; J gene: TRBJ2-7; clone size: .; V gene: TRBV7-2; CDR3 protein: CASSLQGQGGSYEQYF; CDR3 DNA: TGTGCCAGCAGCTTACAGGGCCAGGGTGGCTCCTACGAGCAGTACTTC
D gene: .; J gene: TRBJ2-7; clone size: .; V gene: TRBV29-1; CDR3 protein: CSVRPTFEEQYF; CDR3 DNA: TGCAGCGTTCGACCGACTTTTGAGGAGCAGTACTTC
D gene: TRBD2; J gene: TRBJ2-2; clone size: .; V gene: TRBV2; CDR3 protein: CASRARGGGSGELFF; CDR3 DNA: TGTGCCAGCAGGGCGCGGGGGGGAGGATCCGGGGAGCTGTTTTTT